What follows are 30 T cell receptor beta chains derived from one specimen sequenced in a study of Graves' ophthalmopathy and Graves' hyperthyroidism. For repertoire sequencing, the TCR beta CDR3 regions were amplified from RNA transcripts. Second-round multiplex PCR came after first-round RT-PCR with HTBI primers. TCRdb called the multiplex PCR reads again in MiXCR, with one record for every CDR3 protein. The top ten clones hold around 5.5% of a sample with over 150,000 distinct CDR3 sequences, under 40% of them seen once. Sequenced sample: peripheral blood. The receptors come from a woman aged 40 to 50 with Graves' ophthalmopathy.

This clonotype was picked up many times. This chain joins TRBV10-3 and TRBJ1-1; TRBD1 might be the D (6 bases). Deletions cut 4 bases from V and 0 bases from J, with 18 bases between. The CDR3 extends over 17 amino acids. Looked up from germline, CDR1 is ENHRY and CDR2 is SYGVKD. The CDR3 loop reads CAISVGGGPSVNTEAFF. CDR3 nucleotide sequence: TGTGCCATCAGTGTGGGAGGGGGGCCCTCCGTGAACACTGAAGCTTTCTTT.

This clonotype was observed at least ten times. V gene TRBV15 combines with J gene TRBJ1-3; D may be TRBD1 (5 bases). This CDR3 has 19 residues. Germline V gene lookup returns CDR1 LNHNV and CDR2 YYDKDF (reference sequence). The V gene lost 0 bases and the J gene lost 0 bases, with 18 bases spanning the gap. The DNA of the CDR3 is TGTGCCACCAGCAGAGAATTACCGCAGGGCCCCCTCTCTGGAAACACCATATATTTT. Its translation: CATSRELPQGPLSGNTIYF.

At least ten counts were recorded for this clonotype. This chain joins TRBV5-1 and TRBJ1-6; 7 nucleotides line up with TRBD1. J was trimmed by 0 bases and V by 7 bases; bases with no gene match: 10. This CDR3 is built from 17 residues. Per germline, CDR1 SGHRS and CDR2 YFSETQ. The CDR3 region has the DNA TGCGCCAGCGTCCCCCCACAGGGGAGCTCCTATAATTCACCCCTCCACTTT. Translation: CASVPPQGSSYNSPLHF.

This clonotype came up many times. One junction end does not reproduce the germline sequence, and a read error may be involved. The chain has TRBV28 and TRBJ2-7, with D uncertain. The CDR3 contains 14 residues. Germline CDR1 reads MDHEN; CDR2 reads SYDVKM. CDR3 sequence reads: CASRTWGRSYGQYF. The CDR3 DNA is TGTGCCAGCAGGACTTGGGGTCGATCCTACGGGCAGTACTTC.

This clonotype was counted at least ten times. The junction differs from germline at one of its ends, possibly a read error. The V and J genes are TRBV6-1 and TRBJ1-2, with 7 bases matching TRBD1. This CDR3 spans 13 amino acids. The germline CDR1 and CDR2 sequences are MNHNS and SASEGT. The CDR3 sequence: CASSEVQGRGYTF. CDR3 nucleotides: TGTGCCAGCAGCGAAGTACAGGGGAGAGGCTACACCTTC.

This clonotype was recorded a few times. The V gene is TRBV28, the J gene TRBJ2-7; D is ambiguous. The CDR3 has 13 amino acids. Germline V CDR1 and CDR2: MDHEN, SYDVKM. V dropped 5 bases and J dropped 1 base, with 9 bases sitting between them. The chain's CDR3 is CASSMRTSYEQYF. The CDR3 nucleotides read TGTGCCAGCAGTATGCGGACGTCCTACGAGCAGTACTTC.

There are many counts of this clonotype. This rearrangement joins TRBV6-2 or TRBV6-3 to TRBJ1-1; D is ambiguous. Per the germline V gene, CDR1 is MNHEY and CDR2 is SVGEGT. The CDR3 is made up of 15 amino acids. The V end lost 2 bases, the J end lost 0 bases, and 10 bases lay between the germline ends. CDR3 nucleotide sequence: TGTGCCAGCAGTTACCGTCGGACCATGAACACTGAAGCTTTCTTT. It translates to CASSYRRTMNTEAFF.

The rearrangement uses TRBV12-3 or TRBV12-4 and TRBJ2-7; D is uncertain. V was pared by 2 bases and J by 6 bases, with 14 bases between. The length of the CDR3 is 14 residues. CDR3 bases: TGTGCCAGCAGTTTATTGCCGGCTAGTTCCGAGCAGTACTTC. Translation gives CASSLLPASSEQYF.

V usage is TRBV6-1 and J usage is TRBJ1-1, with D possibly TRBD1 on 6 matching bases. V was pared by 8 bases and J by 0 bases, with 25 bases between. CDR3 length equals 18 residues. From germline, CDR1 is MNHNS and CDR2 SASEGT. CDR3 coding DNA: TGTGCCAGCTCCAACCCGGGGGGAGGGGGACTCATGAACACTGAAGCTTTCTTT. Protein: CASSNPGGGGLMNTEAFF.

This clonotype has at least ten counts. CDR3 bases: TGTGCCACCAGTGGCTTGACAGGGGGGACCTACGAGCAGTACTTC. Translation gives CATSGLTGGTYEQYF. The V gene is TRBV24-1, the J gene TRBJ2-7; 9 bases are shared with TRBD1. CDR1 is KGHDR, CDR2 SFDVKD, per germline. The CDR3 totals 15 residues. The junction had 6 bases not matched to a gene; V was cut back by 5 bases and J by 2 bases.

This clonotype was seen many times. V usage is TRBV3-1 and J usage is TRBJ2-7, with 9 bases lining up with TRBD2. CDR1 LGHDT and CDR2 YNNKEL come from the germline V gene (reference sequence). With V trimmed by 4 bases and J by 2 bases, 3 bases remained unmatched. The CDR3 totals 14 residues. CDR3 sequence (DNA): TGTGCCAGCAGCCCCCCTAGCGGGACCTACGAGCAGTACTTC. This sequence encodes CASSPPSGTYEQYF.

This rearrangement joins TRBV27 to TRBJ2-2; the D gene is possibly TRBD2 (5 bases). Germline-derived CDR1 and CDR2 are MNHEY and SMNVEV (reference sequence). CDR3 size: 15 residues. Trimming shortened V by 2 bases and J by 6 bases, and 13 bases separated the two germline ends. The CDR3: CASSLMTGRSGELFF. The DNA of the CDR3 is TGTGCCAGCAGTTTAATGACGGGGAGATCCGGGGAGCTGTTTTTT.

This clonotype has ten or more counts. The chain carries TRBV19 and TRBJ1-1, with D hard to call. The CDR3 runs 14 residues. CDR1 LNHDA and CDR2 SQIVND come from the germline V gene (reference sequence). Trimming removed 0 bases at V and 1 base at J, with 6 bases between. CDR3 protein: CASSIDHRNTEAFF. In DNA form, the CDR3 reads TGTGCCAGTAGTATAGACCACAGGAACACTGAAGCTTTCTTT. Based on the CDR3 plus reference TRBV19 and TRBJ1-1, the full variable domain is DGGITQSPKYLFRKEGQNVTLSCEQNLNHDAMYWYRQDPGQGLRLIYYSQIVNDFQKGDIAEGYSVSREKKESFPLTVTSAQKNPTAFYLCASSIDHRNTEAFFGQGTRLTVV.

This rearrangement joins TRBV20-1 to TRBJ2-7, with 10 bases aligning to TRBD1. The CDR3 sequence is 15 residues long. The V gene end was trimmed by 5 bases and the J gene end by 6 bases; junction bases not matched to a gene: 13. Germline loops: CDR1 DFQATT, CDR2 SNEGSKA (reference sequence). CDR3 nucleotide sequence: TGCAGTGCTTTCGTGCCCGACAGGGGGCTCATCGAGCAGTACTTC. Protein product: CSAFVPDRGLIEQYF.

In this sample, this clonotype turned up many times. The gene calls are TRBV7-9 and TRBJ1-2; 8 positions match TRBD1. V shed 0 bases, J shed 5 bases, and the junction held 5 bases outside the gene matches. Germline CDR1 and CDR2: SEHNR and FQNEAQ (reference sequence). The CDR3 spans 15 residues. The CDR3 DNA follows: TGTGCCAGCAGCTTAGCGCGGACAGGGCATTATGGCTACACCTTC. This translates into CASSLARTGHYGYTF.

This clonotype showed up just a few times. This chain connects TRBV7-2 to TRBJ2-7; D is possibly TRBD2 (5 bases). Germline values: CDR1 SGHTA, CDR2 FQGNSA. V gave up 5 bases and J gave up 3 bases, with 11 bases separating them. This CDR3 has 13 amino acids. The chain's CDR3 is CASSRTPVYEQYF. DNA for the CDR3: TGTGCCAGCAGCAGGACTCCCGTCTACGAGCAGTACTTC.

This clonotype was counted ten times or more. The chain recombines TRBV18 with TRBJ2-4; TRBD1 might be the D (6 bases). This CDR3 region has 14 residues. The V and J ends lost 3 bases and 8 bases respectively, with 14 bases between them. CDR1 and CDR2 from the germline V gene are KGHSH and LQKENI. The CDR3 coding sequence is TGTGCCAGCTCACCCAGGGGCCCGAACGACATTCAGTACTTC. It translates to CASSPRGPNDIQYF.

In its sample, this clonotype was seen many times. V gene TRBV5-1 combines with J gene TRBJ2-7; 7 bases match TRBD1. With 7 bases clipped from V and 3 bases from J, the junction kept 7 bases outside the gene matches. Per germline, CDR1 SGHRS and CDR2 YFSETQ. The CDR3 extends over 13 amino acids. CDR3 sequence reads: CASSGTARYEQYF. CDR3 DNA sequence: TGCGCCAGCTCCGGGACAGCGCGCTACGAGCAGTACTTC.

This sequence joins TRBV6-1 and TRBJ2-7; 8 positions match TRBD1. This CDR3 has 15 amino acids. Germline V gene sequence: CDR1 MNHNS, CDR2 SASEGT. J gave up 5 bases and V 4 bases, and 10 bases lay outside the gene matches. CDR3 nucleotide sequence: TGTGCCAGCAGTGCCCCGGACAGGGCGGTTGACGAGCAGTACTTC. This encodes CASSAPDRAVDEQYF.

The rearrangement uses TRBV27 and TRBJ2-7; 11 bases map to TRBD1. V lost 5 bases and J lost 5; bases outside the gene matches: 14. The CDR3 totals 17 residues. Germline-derived CDR1 and CDR2 are MNHEY and SMNVEV (reference sequence). DNA of the CDR3: TGTGCCAGCAGTAAATATACTGGACAGGGGGCTTACCACGAGCAGTACTTC. It yields the protein CASSKYTGQGAYHEQYF.

This sequence joins TRBV6-2 or TRBV6-3 and TRBJ2-2, with 7 positions matching TRBD2. CDR3 length equals 16 residues. Germline loops: CDR1 MNHEY, CDR2 SVGEGT. The trim removed 8 bases at V and 1 base at J, leaving 10 bases unmatched. The CDR3 sequence: CASLTRASGNTGELFF. The CDR3 DNA is TGTGCCAGCTTAACTCGGGCTAGCGGGAACACCGGGGAGCTGTTTTTT.

Many counts were recorded for this clonotype. The chain has TRBV24-1 and TRBJ1-5; 7 bases agree with TRBD1. Germline values: CDR1 KGHDR, CDR2 SFDVKD. This CDR3 spans 15 amino acids. V trimming: 4 bases; J trimming: 4 bases; junction bases outside the gene matches: 6. CDR3 sequence reads: CATSEGGTANQPQHF. CDR3 coding DNA: TGTGCCACCAGTGAGGGCGGGACAGCGAATCAGCCCCAGCATTTT.

The table lists this clonotype with many counts. This rearrangement joins TRBV15 to TRBJ1-5; 7 nucleotides line up with TRBD1. Germline loops: CDR1 LNHNV, CDR2 YYDKDF (reference sequence). J was trimmed by 7 bases and V by 1 base; bases with no gene match: 4. The length of the CDR3 is 14 residues. CDR3 loop: CATSRGQGTQPQHF. DNA of the CDR3: TGTGCCACCAGCAGAGGACAGGGCACCCAGCCCCAGCATTTT.

The chain links TRBV28 to TRBJ2-7; D remains unclear. The CDR3 contains 13 residues. The V gene's germline CDR1 is MDHEN and CDR2 SYDVKM. V was pared by 3 bases and J by 1 base, with 7 bases between. This CDR3 reads CASSLPPSYEQYF. In DNA, the CDR3 is TGTGCCAGCAGTTTGCCCCCTTCCTACGAGCAGTACTTC.

The chain couples TRBV5-1 to TRBJ2-7, with D hard to call. The V end was cut by 0 bases, the J end by 1 base, with 8 bases between. Germline lookup yields CDR1 SGHRS and CDR2 YFSETQ. The CDR3 spans 14 residues. The CDR3 coding sequence is TGCGCCAGCAGCTTGGACTCCCGATCCTACGAGCAGTACTTC. It is translated as CASSLDSRSYEQYF.

The chain combines TRBV7-6 with TRBJ2-7, with D perhaps assigned TRBD1 or TRBD2 (6 bases each). V shed 1 base and J shed 4 bases, with 11 bases lying between them. Germline values: CDR1 SGHVS, CDR2 FNYEAQ. This CDR3 has 14 residues. The CDR3 coding sequence is TGTGCCAGCAGCTTAGAAAGGGGGGCGTACGAGCAGTACTTC. Its translation: CASSLERGAYEQYF.

V gene TRBV6-1 combines with J gene TRBJ1-5; D is unclear. V was cut by 8 bases and J by 2 bases, with 10 bases left in between. The CDR3 extends over 13 amino acids. Germline CDR1 and CDR2: MNHNS and SASEGT. This chain's CDR3 is CASAGFRNQPQHF. CDR3 nucleotide sequence: TGTGCCAGCGCCGGATTTCGCAATCAGCCCCAGCATTTT.

The chain uses TRBV28 and TRBJ2-5; the match to TRBD2 covers 7 bases. The CDR3 has 15 residues. Trimming removed 5 bases from V and 5 bases from J; junction bases left unmatched: 11. Germline CDR1 and CDR2: MDHEN and SYDVKM. CDR3 sequence reads: CASSRSGAARETQYF. The CDR3 DNA follows: TGTGCCAGCAGTAGGAGCGGGGCGGCTCGCGAGACCCAGTACTTC.

This clonotype was seen at least ten times. The chain combines TRBV30 with TRBJ1-1; no clear D. The CDR3 loop spans 13 amino acids. V gave up 7 bases and J gave up 4 bases, with 16 bases separating them. Germline lookup yields CDR1 GTSNPN and CDR2 SVGIG (reference sequence). In DNA form, the CDR3 reads TGTGCCTTCGATTATCCCTTCGGCACTGAAGCTTTCTTT. It specifies CAFDYPFGTEAFF.

This clonotype was recorded at least ten times. The chain links TRBV18 to TRBJ1-6, with D unclear. V lost 0 bases and J lost 7, with 1 base in between. This CDR3 has 12 residues. The germline V gene encodes CDR1 KGHSH and CDR2 LQKENI. The CDR3 DNA sequence: TGTGCCAGCTCACCACCGAATTCACCCCTCCACTTT. Translated: CASSPPNSPLHF.